Each of the 7 T cell receptor beta chains below was sequenced from the same sample in a study of blood T cell repertoires in COVID-19. Generated by immunoSEQ multiplex PCR, the TCRdb table keeps only in-frame clones and is missing some. The sample lists fewer than 85,000 clones, roughly 89% occurring once. Material: peripheral blood. The receptors stem from a man aged 50 or older with active COVID-19.

This clone came up a few times. The rearrangement links TRBV14 to TRBJ1-4, with D possibly matching TRBD1 (5 bases). The CDR3 contains 22 residues. The ends were cut back, 1 base at V and 1 base at J, with 28 bases in the middle. Germline V gene lookup returns CDR1 SGHDN and CDR2 FVKESK. The CDR3 sequence: CASSQGLRARSIFRQTNEKLFF. CDR3 nucleotides: TGTGCCAGCAGCCAAGGTCTCAGGGCGAGATCCATCTTTCGACAAACTAATGAAAAACTGTTTTTT. The complete variable domain, with remaining parts taken from reference TRBV14 and TRBJ1-4, reads EAGVTQFPSHSVIEKGQTVTLRCDPISGHDNLYWYRRVMGKEIKFLLHFVKESKQDESGMPNNRFLAERTGGTYSTLKVQPAELEDSGVYFCASSQGLRARSIFRQTNEKLFFGSGTQLSVL.

This clone has just one count. This chain joins TRBV14 and TRBJ2-5; the D gene is possibly TRBD1 (5 bases). The CDR3 has 13 amino acids. The V and J ends lost 1 base and 2 bases respectively, with 5 bases between them. CDR1 SGHDN and CDR2 FVKESK come from the germline V gene. CDR3 DNA sequence: TGTGCCAGCAGCCAAGGACAGCAAGAGACCCAGTACTTC. This sequence encodes CASSQGQQETQYF.

A single count supports this clone. V gene TRBV29-1 combines with J gene TRBJ2-7; D perhaps matches TRBD2 (6 bases). Germline V gives CDR1 SQVTM, CDR2 ANQGSEA. Trimming removed 5 bases at V and 2 bases at J, with 19 bases between. This CDR3 contains 15 residues. The CDR3 sequence is CSVKDSGLLTYEQYF. DNA of the CDR3: TGCAGCGTTAAGGATTCGGGACTGCTGACCTACGAGCAGTACTTC.

The CDR3 DNA sequence: TGTGCCAGCAGCCCAGCTAGCGGGGGCAGGACCGGGGAGCTGTTTTTT. Its translation: CASSPASGGRTGELFF. The genes are TRBV7-3 and TRBJ2-2; 10 nucleotides agree with TRBD2. The length of the CDR3 is 16 residues. V was clipped by 5 bases and J by 5 bases; unmatched bases: 8. From germline, CDR1 is SGHTA and CDR2 FQGTGA.

This clone came up once. The chain couples TRBV5-1 to TRBJ2-7; TRBD2 aligns across 11 bases. Per germline, CDR1 SGHRS and CDR2 YFSETQ. V shed 0 bases and J 3 bases; nucleotides not matched to a gene: 5. There are 16 residues in the CDR3. In DNA form, the CDR3 reads TGCGCCAGCAGCTTGGCTGGCCTAGCGGGAGGCTACGAGCAGTACTTC. Protein: CASSLAGLAGGYEQYF.

The CDR3 is CASSPGTVISTDTQYF. CDR3 bases: TGTGCCAGCAGCCCCGGGACTGTAATTAGCACAGATACGCAGTATTTT. The rearrangement uses TRBV7-9 and TRBJ2-3, with D possibly being TRBD2 (6 bases). Per germline, CDR1 SEHNR and CDR2 FQNEAQ (reference sequence). The CDR3 sequence is 16 residues long. V lost 5 bases and J 0 bases, leaving 15 bases between the germline ends.

The V gene is TRBV5-1, the J gene TRBJ2-7; possible D gene TRBD1, 5 bases. The CDR3 consists of 15 residues. The V end was cut by 2 bases, the J end by 5 bases, with 17 bases between. Germline V lookup: CDR1 SGHRS, CDR2 YFSETQ. The CDR3 region is CASSLHSPGWHEQYF. The CDR3 region has the DNA TGCGCCAGCAGCTTACATTCCCCAGGGTGGCACGAGCAGTACTTC.